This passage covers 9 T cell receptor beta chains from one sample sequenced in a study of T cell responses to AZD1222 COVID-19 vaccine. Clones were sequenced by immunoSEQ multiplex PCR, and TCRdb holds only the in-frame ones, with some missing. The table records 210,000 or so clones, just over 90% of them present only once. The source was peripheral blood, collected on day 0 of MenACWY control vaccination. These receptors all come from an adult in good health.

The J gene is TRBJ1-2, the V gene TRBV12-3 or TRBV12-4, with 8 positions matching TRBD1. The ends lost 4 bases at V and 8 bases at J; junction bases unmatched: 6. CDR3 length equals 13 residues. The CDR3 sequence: CASSSTGAWGYTF. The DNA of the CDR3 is TGTGCCAGCAGTTCGACAGGGGCCTGGGGCTACACCTTC.

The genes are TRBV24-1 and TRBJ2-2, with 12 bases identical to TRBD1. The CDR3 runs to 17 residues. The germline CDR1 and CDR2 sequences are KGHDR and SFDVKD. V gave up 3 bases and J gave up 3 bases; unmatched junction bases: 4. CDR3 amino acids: CATSDRDRGLDTGELFF. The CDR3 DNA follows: TGTGCCACCAGTGATCGGGACAGGGGGCTCGACACCGGGGAGCTGTTTTTT.

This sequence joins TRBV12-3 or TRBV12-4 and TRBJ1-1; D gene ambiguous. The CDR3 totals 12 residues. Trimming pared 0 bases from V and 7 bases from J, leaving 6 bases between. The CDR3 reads CASSLALIEAFF. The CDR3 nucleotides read TGTGCCAGCAGTTTAGCGCTAATTGAAGCTTTCTTT.

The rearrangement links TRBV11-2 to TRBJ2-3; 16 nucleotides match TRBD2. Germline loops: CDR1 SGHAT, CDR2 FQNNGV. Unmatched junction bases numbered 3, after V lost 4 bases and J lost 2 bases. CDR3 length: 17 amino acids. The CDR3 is CASSSGLAGGYTDTQYF. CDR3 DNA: TGTGCCAGCAGCTCGGGACTAGCGGGGGGGTACACAGATACGCAGTATTTT.

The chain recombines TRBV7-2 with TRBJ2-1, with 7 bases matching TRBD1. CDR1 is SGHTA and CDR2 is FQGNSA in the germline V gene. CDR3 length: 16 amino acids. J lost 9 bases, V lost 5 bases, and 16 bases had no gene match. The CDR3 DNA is TGTGCCAGCAGCGTGTTTAAAACAGGGGCGGTCGGTGAGCAGTTCTTC. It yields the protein CASSVFKTGAVGEQFF.

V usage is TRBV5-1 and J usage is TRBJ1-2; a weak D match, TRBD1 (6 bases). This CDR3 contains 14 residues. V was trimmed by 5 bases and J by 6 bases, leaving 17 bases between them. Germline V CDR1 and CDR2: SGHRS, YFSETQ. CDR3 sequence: CASRPEQGRNGYTF. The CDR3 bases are TGCGCCAGCAGACCCGAACAGGGACGGAATGGCTACACCTTC.

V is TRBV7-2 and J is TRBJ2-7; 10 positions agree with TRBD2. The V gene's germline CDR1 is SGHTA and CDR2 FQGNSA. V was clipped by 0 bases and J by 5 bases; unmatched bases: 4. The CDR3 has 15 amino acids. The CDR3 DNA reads TGTGCCAGCAGCTTAGCAAGCGGGGGGGCGGACGAGCAGTACTTC. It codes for CASSLASGGADEQYF.

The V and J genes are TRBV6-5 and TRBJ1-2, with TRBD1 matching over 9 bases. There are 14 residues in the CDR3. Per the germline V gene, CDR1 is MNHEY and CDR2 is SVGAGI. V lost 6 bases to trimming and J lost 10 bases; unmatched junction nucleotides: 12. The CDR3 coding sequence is TGTGCCAGCAGCAACAACAGGGGGCGGTTGCACTACACCTTC. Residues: CASSNNRGRLHYTF.

This CDR3 is CASSELAGNEQFF. For the CDR3, the DNA is TGCGCCAGCAGTGAGTTAGCCGGTAATGAGCAGTTCTTC. The gene calls are TRBV10-2 and TRBJ2-1; D gene unclear. Between the trimmed V and J ends, which lost 1 base and 7 bases, there was a span of 8 bases. Germline values: CDR1 WSHSY, CDR2 SAAADI. The CDR3 is 13 amino acids.